A single sample gave rise to the 19 T cell receptor beta chains below, sequenced in a study of response to subunit inactivated influenza vaccine. In TCRdb, the RT-PCR reads were re-called with MiXCR into one record per CDR3 protein. Counted here are 500,000 or so distinct CDR3 sequences, approximately 16% occurring once; the ten biggest clones make up approximately 3%. The material sequenced was CD4+ T cells sorted from PBMCs, taken around 25 months after vaccination. Receptors were obtained from a man in his fifties or sixties who received an inactivated influenza vaccine.

This clonotype was seen a handful of times. The chain couples TRBV10-3 to TRBJ2-2; D unclear. Germline V lookup: CDR1 ENHRY, CDR2 SYGVKD. V was clipped by 10 bases and J by 3 bases, with 12 bases between them. This CDR3 has 13 amino acids. CDR3: CATSRAYTGELFF. CDR3 in DNA: TGTGCCACCTCAAGGGCCTACACCGGGGAGCTGTTTTTT.

This clonotype has ten or more counts. The V call is TRBV10-3, the J call TRBJ2-5, with 9 bases matching TRBD1. Germline assignment: CDR1 ENHRY and CDR2 SYGVKD. V was clipped by 4 bases and J by 5 bases; unmatched bases: 8. CDR3 length: 15 residues. The CDR3 loop reads CAISVTTGGRETQYF. The CDR3 DNA sequence: TGTGCCATCAGTGTTACCACAGGGGGCAGGGAGACCCAGTACTTC.

There are a few counts of this clonotype. Written as DNA, the CDR3 is TGTGCCAGCAGCGTAGAGGTCAGGGGTGGCAATGAGCAGTTCTTC. Translated, it gives CASSVEVRGGNEQFF. The rearrangement uses TRBV9 and TRBJ2-1, with a tentative D call TRBD1 (6 bases). Germline V gives CDR1 SGDLS, CDR2 YYNGEE. With 0 bases removed from V and 6 bases from J, the gap between germline ends came to 13 bases. The CDR3 has 15 residues.

The chain links TRBV6-5 to TRBJ2-5; no definite D call. The CDR3 sequence is 12 residues long. V was cut by 6 bases and J by 5 bases, with 10 bases left in between. Germline V CDR1 and CDR2: MNHEY, SVGAGI. CDR3 amino acids: CASSQLGETQYF. DNA of the CDR3: TGTGCCAGCAGCCAGCTTGGGGAGACCCAGTACTTC.

The sample holds a few counts of this clonotype. The chain couples TRBV7-2 to TRBJ2-3; TRBD1 is a possible D gene (7 bases). This CDR3 contains 14 residues. V was trimmed by 4 bases and J by 4 bases, leaving 12 bases between them. Germline V gene lookup returns CDR1 SGHTA and CDR2 FQGNSA. The CDR3 sequence: CASSSQGRPDTQYF. The CDR3 DNA follows: TGTGCCAGCAGCTCACAGGGGAGGCCAGATACGCAGTATTTT.

The rearrangement joins TRBV7-9 to TRBJ1-6, with 8 bases lining up with TRBD1. The CDR3 runs 16 residues. V was pared by 1 base and J by 7 bases, with 6 bases of the junction left unmatched. Germline V gene lookup returns CDR1 SEHNR and CDR2 FQNEAQ (reference sequence). The CDR3 protein is CASSLGGQGRNSPLHF. The CDR3 DNA is TGTGCCAGCAGCTTAGGCGGACAGGGTAGGAATTCACCCCTCCACTTT.

As for this clonotype: Germline and junction disagree at one end, which may indicate a read error. The rearrangement links TRBV28 to TRBJ1-3; D is unresolved. The CDR3 extends over 11 amino acids. Germline V gives CDR1 MDHEN, CDR2 SYDVKM. The CDR3 loop reads CASSLENTLYF. The CDR3 DNA sequence: TGTGCCAGCAGTTTGGAAAACACCCTATATTTT.

This clonotype has only a few counts. V and J are TRBV7-9 and TRBJ1-1; a weak D match, TRBD1 (5 bases). In germline, CDR1 is SEHNR, CDR2 FQNEAQ (reference sequence). This CDR3 is 15 amino acids long. V was trimmed by 5 bases and J by 0 bases, leaving 13 bases between them. In nucleotides, the CDR3 is TGTGCCAGCAGCCCTAGGACAAGCATGAACACTGAAGCTTTCTTT. This translates into CASSPRTSMNTEAFF.

There are a few counts of this clonotype. This rearrangement joins TRBV12-3 or TRBV12-4 to TRBJ1-5; D uncertain. The germline V and J ends were trimmed by 2 bases and 6 bases, with 8 bases remaining between them. The CDR3 is 13 amino acids. The CDR3 region has the DNA TGTGCCAGCAGTTTATCGGGTAGTCAGCCCCAGCATTTT. It specifies CASSLSGSQPQHF.

J is TRBJ2-1 and V is TRBV10-3; the match to TRBD2 covers 11 bases. Germline CDR1 reads ENHRY; CDR2 reads SYGVKD. This CDR3 spans 16 amino acids. J gave up 9 bases and V 3 bases, and 10 bases lay outside the gene matches. The chain's CDR3 is CAISDGVRLAGIEQFF. CDR3 sequence (DNA): TGTGCCATCAGTGATGGGGTGCGACTAGCGGGAATTGAGCAGTTCTTC.

The rearrangement joins TRBV28 to TRBJ2-1, with a tentative D call TRBD1 (7 bases). The V and J ends lost 3 bases and 5 bases respectively, with 17 bases between them. Germline V CDR1 and CDR2: MDHEN, SYDVKM. The CDR3 is made up of 16 amino acids. CDR3 bases: TGTGCCAGCAGTTTTGCAGGGGGACTTGAAAACAATGAGCAGTTCTTC. It is translated as CASSFAGGLENNEQFF.

This clonotype was found a few times. V usage is TRBV3-1 and J usage is TRBJ2-5, with D unresolved. V dropped 2 bases and J dropped 4 bases, with 8 bases sitting between them. The germline gives CDR1 LGHDT, CDR2 YNNKEL (reference sequence). This CDR3 contains 13 residues. CDR3 DNA sequence: TGTGCCAGCAGCCAAAGATCTAGAGAGACCCAGTACTTC. Protein: CASSQRSRETQYF.

This clonotype has just a few counts. The chain links TRBV6-2 or TRBV6-3 to TRBJ1-5; no clear D gene. V was cut by 8 bases and J by 2 bases, with 10 bases left in between. The germline gives CDR1 MNHEY, CDR2 SVGEGT. The CDR3 spans 13 residues. CDR3 in amino acids: CASGPLRNQPQHF. For the CDR3, the DNA is TGTGCCAGCGGACCCCTCCGCAATCAGCCCCAGCATTTT.

This clonotype showed up just a few times. The CDR3 is CASSLSAYTEAFF. The CDR3 DNA follows: TGTGCCAGCAGTCTAAGCGCGTACACTGAAGCTTTCTTT. The V call is TRBV12-3 or TRBV12-4, the J call TRBJ1-1; D remains unclear. Trimming took 5 bases from V and 3 from J, leaving 10 bases between them. This CDR3 contains 13 residues.

This clonotype was detected only a few times. The chain couples TRBV29-1 to TRBJ2-7; TRBD2 aligns across 7 bases. The CDR3 totals 13 residues. Looked up from germline, CDR1 is SQVTM and CDR2 is ANQGSEA. V lost 4 bases to trimming and J lost 2 bases; unmatched junction nucleotides: 5. The CDR3 bases are TGCAGCGTTGCTAGCGGACCAGCCTACGAGCAGTACTTC. Its protein is CSVASGPAYEQYF.

This clonotype was detected only a few times. V gene TRBV10-3 combines with J gene TRBJ2-7; the D gene is possibly TRBD2 (6 bases). Germline V gene data show CDR1 as ENHRY and CDR2 as SYGVKD. The CDR3 is 15 residues long. V was pared by 6 bases and J by 4 bases, with 19 bases between. This CDR3 reads CAISPSRLDGYEQYF. In DNA, the CDR3 is TGTGCCATCAGCCCCTCCCGACTAGATGGGTACGAGCAGTACTTC.

The chain is built from TRBV10-3 and TRBJ2-7, with D tentatively TRBD1 (6 bases). Germline V gene sequence: CDR1 ENHRY, CDR2 SYGVKD. The CDR3 extends over 11 amino acids. The germline V and J ends were trimmed by 9 bases and 3 bases, with 9 bases remaining between them. For the CDR3, the DNA is TGTGCCATTCGACAGGACTACGAGCAGTACTTC. It yields the protein CAIRQDYEQYF.

The chain recombines TRBV20-1 with TRBJ2-1; 11 nucleotides align to TRBD2. CDR1 and CDR2 from the germline V gene are DFQATT and SNEGSKA (reference sequence). V dropped 0 bases and J dropped 2; count of bases not matched to a gene: 3. This CDR3 contains 16 residues. The CDR3 region is CSARELAGGPYNEQFF. Written as DNA, the CDR3 is TGCAGTGCTAGAGAGTTAGCGGGAGGGCCCTACAATGAGCAGTTCTTC.

This clonotype turned up a few times. The chain combines TRBV6-5 with TRBJ2-5; 9 bases fit TRBD2. The CDR3 is 15 amino acids. In germline, CDR1 is MNHEY, CDR2 SVGAGI. V dropped 0 bases and J dropped 4; count of bases not matched to a gene: 3. In DNA, the CDR3 is TGTGCCAGCAGTTACTCGGGACTAGCCATAGAGACCCAGTACTTC. Its translation is CASSYSGLAIETQYF.